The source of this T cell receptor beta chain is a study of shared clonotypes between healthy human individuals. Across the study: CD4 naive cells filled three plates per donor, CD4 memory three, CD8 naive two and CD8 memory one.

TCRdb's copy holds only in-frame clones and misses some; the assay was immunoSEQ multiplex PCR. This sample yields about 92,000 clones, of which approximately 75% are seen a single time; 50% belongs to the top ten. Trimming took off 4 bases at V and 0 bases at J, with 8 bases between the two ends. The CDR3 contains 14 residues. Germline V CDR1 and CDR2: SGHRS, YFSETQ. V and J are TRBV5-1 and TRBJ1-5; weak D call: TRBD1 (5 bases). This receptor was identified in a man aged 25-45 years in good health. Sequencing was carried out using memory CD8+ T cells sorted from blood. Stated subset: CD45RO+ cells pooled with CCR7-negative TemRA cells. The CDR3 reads CASSRTPSNQPQHF. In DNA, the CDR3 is TGCGCCAGCAGCCGGACACCTAGCAATCAGCCCCAGCATTTT.